This TCR beta chain was sequenced in a study of beta chain features in type 1 diabetes. Regarding the study as a whole: Type 1 diabetes patients had TCRB CDR3s that were shorter (moderately but significantly so) in all four CD4+ subsets.

The authors reverse transcribed all of the isolated RNA, so sequencing captured expressed TCRB transcripts. TCRdb's table, derived via immunoSEQ multiplex PCR, lists solely in-frame clones and lacks some. The sample carries 600,000 to 700,000 clones, 9.5% to 15% recorded once. This clone was detected a few times. Its antigen is not known. This TCR was recovered from a young man with type 1 diabetes. The sample comprised naive CD4+ T cells from blood.

CDR3 sequence reads: CSGGQGADGPQHF. DNA of the CDR3: TGCAGCGGGGGACAGGGGGCCGATGGGCCCCAGCATTTT. This chain links TRBV29-1 with TRBJ1-5, with 12 bases identical to TRBD1. There are 13 residues in the CDR3. With V trimmed by 7 bases and J by 9 bases, 7 bases remained unmatched. Germline V gene lookup returns CDR1 SQVTM and CDR2 ANQGSEA.